The rows below give T cell receptor beta chains drawn from one sample of a study of cytomegalovirus exposure and HLA in healthy donors. Profiling relied on immunoSEQ multiplex PCR, and the TCRdb table lists in-frame clones only, not all of them. The sample yields 110,000 to 150,000 clones, approximately 80% seen once. The sample was PBMCs. All receptors come from a female donor in good health and CMV-seronegative. The CDR3 runs from the conserved cysteine through the conserved F or W. Fields, in order: clone size, J gene, V gene, D gene, CDR3 protein, CDR3 DNA. The D gene is left open where the match is weak. Not all rows give a size; the values are once, few, many and, for expanded clones, a class.

clone_size: NA
j_call: TRBJ2-7
v_call: TRBV11-2
d_call: TRBD2
cdr3_aa: CASSPGLAYEQYF
cdr3_nt: TGTGCCAGCAGCCCCGGACTAGCCTACGAGCAGTACTTC

clone_size: once
j_call: TRBJ2-1
v_call: TRBV2
d_call: TRBD2
cdr3_aa: CASSATTSGSSSEQFF
cdr3_nt: TGTGCCAGCAGCGCAACGACTAGCGGGAGCTCGAGTGAGCAGTTCTTC

clone_size: few
j_call: TRBJ1-1
v_call: TRBV10-1
d_call: NA
cdr3_aa: CASTNAGGTTEAFF
cdr3_nt: TGCGCCAGCACCAACGCGGGGGGGACCACTGAAGCTTTCTTT

clone_size: NA
j_call: TRBJ1-2
v_call: TRBV18
d_call: NA
cdr3_aa: CASSPGENYGYTF
cdr3_nt: TGTGCCAGCTCACCGGGAGAAAACTATGGCTACACCTTC

clone_size: NA
j_call: TRBJ1-4
v_call: TRBV7-8
d_call: NA
cdr3_aa: CASSPRSVSNEKLFF
cdr3_nt: TGTGCCAGCAGCCCCCGCAGCGTTTCTAATGAAAAACTGTTTTTT

clone_size: NA
j_call: TRBJ2-1
v_call: TRBV28
d_call: NA
cdr3_aa: CASSFGAQGGHEQFF
cdr3_nt: TGTGCCAGCAGTTTTGGTGCCCAGGGAGGACATGAGCAGTTCTTC

clone_size: few
j_call: TRBJ2-7
v_call: TRBV6-5
d_call: TRBD1
cdr3_aa: CASATRQGNIYEQYF
cdr3_nt: TGTGCCAGCGCAACGAGACAGGGGAACATATACGAGCAGTACTTC

clone_size: NA
j_call: TRBJ2-1
v_call: TRBV11-2
d_call: NA
cdr3_aa: CASSLGGTGSYNEQFF
cdr3_nt: TGTGCCAGCAGCTTAGGTGGTACGGGATCGTATAATGAGCAGTTCTTC

clone_size: NA
j_call: TRBJ2-5
v_call: TRBV6-5
d_call: TRBD1
cdr3_aa: CASRETGGVQETQYF
cdr3_nt: TGTGCCAGCAGAGAAACAGGGGGCGTCCAAGAGACCCAGTACTTC

clone_size: NA
j_call: TRBJ1-2
v_call: TRBV7-9
d_call: NA
cdr3_aa: CASSSRDTTNYGYPF
cdr3_nt: TGTGCCAGCAGCTCCCGGGACACCACTAACTATGGCTACCCCTTC

clone_size: NA
j_call: TRBJ2-5
v_call: TRBV7-6
d_call: NA
cdr3_aa: CASSLVAQETQYF
cdr3_nt: TGTGCCAGCAGTTTGGTAGCCCAAGAGACCCAGTACTTC

clone_size: NA
j_call: TRBJ1-2
v_call: TRBV28
d_call: NA
cdr3_aa: CASSFVGVGGYTF
cdr3_nt: TGTGCCAGCAGTTTCGTCGGGGTAGGTGGCTACACCTTC

clone_size: NA
j_call: TRBJ2-7
v_call: TRBV5-1
d_call: NA
cdr3_aa: CASSLITGSSYEQYF
cdr3_nt: TGCGCCAGCAGCTTAATCACAGGGAGCTCCTACGAGCAGTACTTC

clone_size: NA
j_call: TRBJ2-3
v_call: TRBV11-1
d_call: TRBD2
cdr3_aa: CASSISGSLTDTQYF
cdr3_nt: TGTGCCAGCAGCATTAGCGGGAGCTTGACAGATACGCAGTATTTT

clone_size: once
j_call: TRBJ1-6
v_call: TRBV10-3
d_call: TRBD1
cdr3_aa: CASGGQAPNSPLHF
cdr3_nt: TGTGCCTCTGGAGGACAGGCCCCCAATTCACCCCTCCACTTT

clone_size: NA
j_call: TRBJ2-7
v_call: TRBV30
d_call: NA
cdr3_aa: CAWSAPWTGTPTYEQYF
cdr3_nt: TGTGCCTGGAGTGCCCCTTGGACCGGGACACCTACCTACGAGCAGTACTTC

clone_size: NA
j_call: TRBJ1-2
v_call: TRBV19
d_call: TRBD1
cdr3_aa: CASSFGQDGYGYPF
cdr3_nt: TGTGCCAGTAGTTTTGGACAGGACGGCTATGGCTACCCCTTC

clone_size: NA
j_call: TRBJ1-1
v_call: TRBV5-1
d_call: NA
cdr3_aa: CASSGGGKENTEAFF
cdr3_nt: TGCGCCAGCAGTGGGGGGGGGAAGGAGAACACTGAAGCTTTCTTT

clone_size: few
j_call: TRBJ2-7
v_call: TRBV28
d_call: TRBD2
cdr3_aa: CASRTSGVYEQYF
cdr3_nt: TGTGCCAGCCGCACTAGCGGGGTCTACGAGCAGTACTTC

clone_size: NA
j_call: TRBJ1-2
v_call: TRBV6-4
d_call: NA
cdr3_aa: CASSDSHDSSYGYTF
cdr3_nt: TGTGCCAGCAGTGATTCCCATGACAGCTCCTATGGCTACACCTTC

clone_size: NA
j_call: TRBJ1-3
v_call: TRBV15
d_call: NA
cdr3_aa: CATSGPDRGGNTIYF
cdr3_nt: TGTGCCACCAGCGGACCCGACAGAGGTGGAAACACCATATATTTT

clone_size: NA
j_call: TRBJ2-3
v_call: TRBV5-5
d_call: TRBD2
cdr3_aa: CASIFPLAGLTDTQYF
cdr3_nt: TGTGCCAGCATATTTCCGCTAGCGGGACTCACAGATACGCAGTATTTT

clone_size: NA
j_call: TRBJ2-5
v_call: TRBV2
d_call: TRBD2
cdr3_aa: CASSPSGETQYF
cdr3_nt: TGTGCCAGCAGTCCTAGCGGAGAGACCCAGTACTTC

clone_size: NA
j_call: TRBJ2-1
v_call: TRBV27
d_call: TRBD2
cdr3_aa: CASSTPPGLAHNEQFF
cdr3_nt: TGTGCCAGCAGTACGCCGCCGGGACTAGCGCACAATGAGCAGTTCTTC

clone_size: few
j_call: TRBJ2-7
v_call: TRBV4-1
d_call: NA
cdr3_aa: CASSQWYSSTYEQYF
cdr3_nt: TGCGCCAGCAGCCAATGGTACAGTTCCACCTACGAGCAGTACTTC

clone_size: NA
j_call: TRBJ2-3
v_call: TRBV4-3
d_call: TRBD2
cdr3_aa: CASSQALRGGRLTDTQYF
cdr3_nt: TGCGCCAGCAGCCAAGCTTTGCGGGGGGGCCGGCTAACAGATACGCAGTATTTT

clone_size: NA
j_call: TRBJ2-1
v_call: TRBV7-3
d_call: NA
cdr3_aa: CASSLGSSPNEQFF
cdr3_nt: TGTGCCAGCAGCTTAGGGTCTAGCCCCAATGAGCAGTTCTTC

clone_size: NA
j_call: TRBJ1-1
v_call: TRBV19
d_call: NA
cdr3_aa: CASSAAGGRALNTEAFF
cdr3_nt: TGTGCCAGTAGTGCCGCGGGAGGAAGAGCATTGAACACTGAAGCTTTCTTT

clone_size: NA
j_call: TRBJ1-5
v_call: TRBV27
d_call: NA
cdr3_aa: CASSSNRGNQPQHF
cdr3_nt: TGTGCCAGCAGTTCTAATCGAGGGAATCAGCCCCAGCATTTT

clone_size: NA
j_call: TRBJ1-5
v_call: TRBV19
d_call: NA
cdr3_aa: CASSLPGARRLPQHF
cdr3_nt: TGTGCCAGTAGTTTGCCAGGGGCCCGCAGACTGCCCCAGCATTTT

clone_size: NA
j_call: TRBJ2-2
v_call: TRBV7-9
d_call: NA
cdr3_aa: CASSLARDGELFF
cdr3_nt: TGTGCCAGCAGCTTGGCCCGGGACGGGGAGCTGTTTTTT

clone_size: NA
j_call: TRBJ1-1
v_call: TRBV19
d_call: NA
cdr3_aa: CASNPRAGRNTEAFF
cdr3_nt: TGTGCCAGTAACCCAAGGGCGGGCAGGAACACTGAAGCTTTCTTT

clone_size: NA
j_call: TRBJ2-7
v_call: TRBV2
d_call: TRBD1
cdr3_aa: CASSVQGTGQDEQYF
cdr3_nt: TGTGCCAGCAGTGTTCAGGGGACAGGACAAGACGAGCAGTACTTC

clone_size: NA
j_call: TRBJ2-3
v_call: TRBV27
d_call: NA
cdr3_aa: CASSSITDTQYF
cdr3_nt: TGTGCCAGCAGTTCCATCACAGATACGCAGTATTTT

clone_size: NA
j_call: TRBJ1-3
v_call: TRBV30
d_call: NA
cdr3_aa: CAWSYSSGNTIYF
cdr3_nt: TGTGCCTGGAGTTACAGCTCTGGAAACACCATATATTTT

clone_size: few
j_call: TRBJ1-4
v_call: TRBV2
d_call: TRBD1
cdr3_aa: CASSSTGGLLFF
cdr3_nt: TGTGCCAGCAGTTCAACAGGGGGATTACTGTTTTTT